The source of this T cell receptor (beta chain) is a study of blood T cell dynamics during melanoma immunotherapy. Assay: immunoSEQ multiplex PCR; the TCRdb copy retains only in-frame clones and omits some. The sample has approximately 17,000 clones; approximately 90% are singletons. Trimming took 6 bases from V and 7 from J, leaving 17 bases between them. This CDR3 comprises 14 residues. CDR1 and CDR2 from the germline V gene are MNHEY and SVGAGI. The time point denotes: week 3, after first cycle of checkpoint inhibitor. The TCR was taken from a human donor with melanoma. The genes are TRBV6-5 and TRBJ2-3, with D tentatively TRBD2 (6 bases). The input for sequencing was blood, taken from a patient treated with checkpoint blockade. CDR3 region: CASSPGLRGHTQYF. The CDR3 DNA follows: TGTGCCAGCAGCCCGGGACTTCGTGGGCATACGCAGTATTTT.